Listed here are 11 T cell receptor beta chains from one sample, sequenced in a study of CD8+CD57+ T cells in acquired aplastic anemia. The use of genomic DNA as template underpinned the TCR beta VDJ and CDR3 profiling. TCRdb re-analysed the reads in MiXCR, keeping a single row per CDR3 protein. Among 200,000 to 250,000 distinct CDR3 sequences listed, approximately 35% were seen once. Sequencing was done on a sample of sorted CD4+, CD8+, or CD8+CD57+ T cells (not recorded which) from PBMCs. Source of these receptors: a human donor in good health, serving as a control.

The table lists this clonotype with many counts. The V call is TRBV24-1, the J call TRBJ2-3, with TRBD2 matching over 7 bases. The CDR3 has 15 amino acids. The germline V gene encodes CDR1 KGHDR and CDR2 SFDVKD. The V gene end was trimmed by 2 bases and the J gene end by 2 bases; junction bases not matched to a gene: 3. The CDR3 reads CATSDSSGVTDTQYF. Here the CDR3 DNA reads TGTGCCACCAGTGATTCGAGCGGGGTCACAGATACGCAGTATTTT.

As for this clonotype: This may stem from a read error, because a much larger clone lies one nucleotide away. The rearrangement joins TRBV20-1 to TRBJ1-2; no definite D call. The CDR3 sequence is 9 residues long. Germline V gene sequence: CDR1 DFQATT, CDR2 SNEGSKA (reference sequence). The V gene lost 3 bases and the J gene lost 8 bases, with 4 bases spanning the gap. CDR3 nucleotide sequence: TGCAGTGCTAGGGACGGCTACACCTTC. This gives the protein CSARDGYTF.

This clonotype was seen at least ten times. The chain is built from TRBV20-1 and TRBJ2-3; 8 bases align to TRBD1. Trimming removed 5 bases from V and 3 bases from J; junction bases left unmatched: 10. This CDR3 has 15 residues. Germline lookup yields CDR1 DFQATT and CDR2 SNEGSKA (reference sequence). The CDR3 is CSAEGGQGWTDTQYF. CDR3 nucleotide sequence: TGCAGTGCTGAAGGTGGACAGGGTTGGACAGATACGCAGTATTTT.

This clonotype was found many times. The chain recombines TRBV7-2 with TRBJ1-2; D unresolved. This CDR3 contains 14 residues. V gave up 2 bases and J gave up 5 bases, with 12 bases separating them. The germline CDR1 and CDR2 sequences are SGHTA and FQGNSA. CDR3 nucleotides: TGTGCCAGCAGCTTAAATTGGTTTTTATATGGCTACACCTTC. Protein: CASSLNWFLYGYTF.

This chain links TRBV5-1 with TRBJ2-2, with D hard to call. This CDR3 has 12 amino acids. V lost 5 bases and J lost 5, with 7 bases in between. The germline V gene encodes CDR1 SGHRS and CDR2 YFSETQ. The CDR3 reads CASRRRTGELFF. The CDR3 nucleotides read TGCGCCAGCAGGCGGAGAACCGGGGAGCTGTTTTTT.

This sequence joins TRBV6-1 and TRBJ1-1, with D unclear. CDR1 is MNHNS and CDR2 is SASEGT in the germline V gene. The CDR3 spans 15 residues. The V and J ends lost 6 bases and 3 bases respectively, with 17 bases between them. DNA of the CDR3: TGTGCCAGCAGAGTGAGGTACAGCTCCGACACTGAAGCTTTCTTT. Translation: CASRVRYSSDTEAFF.

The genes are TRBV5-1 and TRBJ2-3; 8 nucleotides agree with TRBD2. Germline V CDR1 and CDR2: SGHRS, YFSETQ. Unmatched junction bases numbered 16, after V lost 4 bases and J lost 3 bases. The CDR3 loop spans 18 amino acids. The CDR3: CASSTLASGRAGTDTQYF. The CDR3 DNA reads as TGCGCCAGCAGCACGCTGGCTAGCGGGCGGGCGGGGACAGATACGCAGTATTTT.

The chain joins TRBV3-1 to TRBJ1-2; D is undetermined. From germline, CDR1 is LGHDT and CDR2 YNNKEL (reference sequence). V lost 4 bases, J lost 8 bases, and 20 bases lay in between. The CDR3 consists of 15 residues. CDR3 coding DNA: TGTGCCAGCAGCCCTGGCTCGGTGGGATTCCGGGGCTACACCTTC. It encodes CASSPGSVGFRGYTF. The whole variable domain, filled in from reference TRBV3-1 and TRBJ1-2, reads DTAVSQTPKYLVTQMGNDKSIKCEQNLGHDTMYWYKQDSKKFLKIMFSYNNKELIINETVPNRFSPKSPDKAHLNLHINSLELGDSAVYFCASSPGSVGFRGYTFGSGTRLTVV.

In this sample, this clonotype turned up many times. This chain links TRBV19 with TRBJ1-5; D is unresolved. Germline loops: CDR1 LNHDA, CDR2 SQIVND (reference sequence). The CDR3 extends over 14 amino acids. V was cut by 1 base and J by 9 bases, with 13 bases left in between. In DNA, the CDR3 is TGTGCCAGTAGTATAGCCCTGACTCCTCTGCCCCAGCATTTT. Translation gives CASSIALTPLPQHF.

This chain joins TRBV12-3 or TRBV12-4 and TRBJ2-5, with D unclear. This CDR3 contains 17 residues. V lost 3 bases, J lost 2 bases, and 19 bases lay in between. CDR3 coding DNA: TGTGCCAGCAGTTTTTCTTTTGTGGGTGGGTTTCAAGAGACCCAGTACTTC. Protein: CASSFSFVGGFQETQYF.

CDR3: CASSGTGRAGVTDTQYF. The DNA of the CDR3 is TGTGCCAGCAGTGGGACAGGACGAGCGGGGGTCACAGATACGCAGTATTTT. The chain links TRBV25-1 to TRBJ2-3; tentative D call: TRBD2 (8 bases). The CDR3 spans 17 residues. Germline CDR1 is MGHDK and CDR2 is SYGVNS. V dropped 4 bases and J dropped 2 bases, with 19 bases sitting between them.